This T cell receptor beta chain was captured by sequencing in a study of shared clonotypes between healthy human individuals. The study, taken as a whole, reports: Among several donors, about 4.6% of naive CD4 clonotypes were found in common. Relative to clonotypes present in all four donors, those not shared had lower generation probabilities.

In regard to this clone: Its antigen is not identified.

Here immunoSEQ multiplex PCR was the method, and the copy in TCRdb shows in-frame clones only, minus some. The sample includes approximately 2.4 million clones, approximately 95% of them seen just once. The CDR3 extends over 14 amino acids. J was trimmed by 7 bases and V by 0 bases; bases with no gene match: 6. Per germline, CDR1 SGHDT and CDR2 YYEEEE. Sequenced input: naive CD4+ T cells sorted from blood. Subset here: CD45RA+ positively selected. This chain uses TRBV5-6 with TRBJ1-1; 7 bases map to TRBD1. This TCR was recovered from a man younger than 35 in good health. The DNA for the CDR3 is TGTGCCAGCAGCTTGGAAGGGACAGTGGGTGAAGCTTTCTTT. As protein: CASSLEGTVGEAFF.